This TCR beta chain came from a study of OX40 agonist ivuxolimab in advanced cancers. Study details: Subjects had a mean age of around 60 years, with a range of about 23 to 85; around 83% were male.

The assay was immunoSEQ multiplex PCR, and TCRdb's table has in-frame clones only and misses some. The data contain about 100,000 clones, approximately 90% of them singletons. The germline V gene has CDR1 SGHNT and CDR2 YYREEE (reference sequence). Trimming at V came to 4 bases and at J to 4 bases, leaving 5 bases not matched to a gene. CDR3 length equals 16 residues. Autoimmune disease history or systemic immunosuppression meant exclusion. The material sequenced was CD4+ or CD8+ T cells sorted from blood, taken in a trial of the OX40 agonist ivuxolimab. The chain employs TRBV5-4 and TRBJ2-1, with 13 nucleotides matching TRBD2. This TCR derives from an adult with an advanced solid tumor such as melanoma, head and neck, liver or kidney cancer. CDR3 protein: CASSQGTSGVYNEQFF. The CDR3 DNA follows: TGTGCCAGCAGCCAGGGGACTAGCGGGGTTTACAATGAGCAGTTCTTC.